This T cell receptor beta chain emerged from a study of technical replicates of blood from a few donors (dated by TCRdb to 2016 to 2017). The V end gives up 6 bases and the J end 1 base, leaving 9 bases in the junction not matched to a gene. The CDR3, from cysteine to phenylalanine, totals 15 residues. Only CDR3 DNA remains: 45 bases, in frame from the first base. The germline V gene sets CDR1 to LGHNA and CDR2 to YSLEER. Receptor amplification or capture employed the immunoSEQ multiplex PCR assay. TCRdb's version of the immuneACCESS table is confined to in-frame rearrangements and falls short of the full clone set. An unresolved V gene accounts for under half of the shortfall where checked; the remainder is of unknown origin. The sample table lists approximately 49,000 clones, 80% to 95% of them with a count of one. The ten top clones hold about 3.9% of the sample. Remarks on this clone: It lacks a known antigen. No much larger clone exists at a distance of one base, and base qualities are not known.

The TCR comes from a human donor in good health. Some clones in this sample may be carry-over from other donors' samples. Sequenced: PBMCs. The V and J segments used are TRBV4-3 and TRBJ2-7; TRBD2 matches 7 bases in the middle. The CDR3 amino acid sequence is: CASRHEGRVSYEQYF. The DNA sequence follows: TGCGCCAGCAGACACGAGGGGAGGGTATCCTACGAGCAGTACTTC.